A single T cell receptor beta chain is shown here with its context. The target of this receptor is not known. Base-call qualities are not available, and no considerably larger clone is one nucleotide away. This sample is part of a study of T cells in localized non-small cell lung cancer (TCRdb year 2020). For the wider study: Comparing tumors with uninvolved tumor-adjacent lungs, the study looked at the T cell repertoires of 236 patients with early-stage NSCLC. The cohort was made up of around 250 treatment-naive NSCLC patients whose localized lung tumors had been resected. A mean age of roughly 64 years was recorded for the NSCLC patients, of whom more than 120 were male and around 100 were female. Overall results and qualifications from the work: Because multi-region sequencing of the tumors was not done, intratumor heterogeneity could not be ruled out. Uninvolved tumor-adjacent lung showed the highest T cell clonality, higher than tumor, which suggests more focused antigenic responses in the uninvolved tumor-adjacent lung. Longer overall survival was associated with higher T cell density in blood, whereas shorter survival was associated with higher clonality in adjacent lung. A median of about 61 of the top 100 tumor clones turned up in the paired uninvolved adjacent lung, and roughly 30 of those clones also ranked among the top 100 of that same adjacent lung. Because the study design was exploratory, TCR variables were selected using unadjusted p-values without false-discovery rate correction.

At diagnosis, tumor, uninvolved tumor-adjacent lung and peripheral blood were collected and then preserved as a mix of FFPE and fresh-frozen material. For TCR repertoire profiling, blood samples were analyzed as peripheral blood mononuclear cells. V and J are truncated by 4 bases and 4 bases respectively, leaving an intervening sequence of 10 bases. CDR1 and CDR2 (SGDLS, YYNGEE) derive from the germline V gene. The CDR3 starts with the cysteine, ends with the phenylalanine, and has 13 residues. The entry retains the CDR3 DNA only, 39 bases that are in frame from base 1. TCR beta CDR3 regions were sequenced from DNA using the immunoSEQ Assay. Per the source publication's procedure: To compute T cell density, TCR beta template counts were normalized to usable DNA, which was estimated by amplifying housekeeping genes. Richness was estimated with the preseqR package, extrapolating to 400,000 templates for PBMC samples and 120,000 templates for tissue samples. Clonality was defined by subtracting Pielou's evenness from one. To identify tissue-enriched TCRs, differential abundance testing was run on productive amino-acid clonotypes with a minimum total count of 5 and an alpha of 0.1. Repertoire overlap between compartments was quantified with the Jaccard Index and Morisita Overlap Index. GLIPH grouped TCR beta CDR3s together with public tetramer-defined viral CDR3s, and a viral motif had to include at least three viral sequences and show V-gene enrichment. The clones in this table, taken by TCRdb from immuneACCESS, are in-frame only. Not every clone is retained; where verified, under half of the shortfall comes from an unresolved V gene, and the cause of the rest is unknown. V, J and clone size reflect that table, while D and trimming were determined from the DNA. The sample table holds around 40,000 clones, of which around 83% were seen once. The ten top clones hold about 8% of the sample.

This clonotype originated in a man aged 35 to 69 with stage II lung adenocarcinoma. The sequence joins TRBV9 to TRBJ2-3; the D gene cannot be resolved reliably. The sequenced sample was PBMCs, obtained before any cancer treatment. This receptor has the CDR3 CASSIDPADTQYF. In nucleotide form, the sequence is TGTGCCAGCAGCATAGACCCAGCAGATACGCAGTATTTT. Full variable domain (CDR3 extended with the reference TRBV9 and TRBJ2-3 proteins): DSGVTQTPKHLITATGQRVTLRCSPRSGDLSVYWYQQSLDQGLQFLIQYYNGEERAKGNILERFSAQQFPDLHSELNLSSLELGDSALYFCASSIDPADTQYFGPGTRLTVL.